Shown below are 18 T cell receptor beta chains from a single sample sequenced in a study of cytomegalovirus exposure and HLA in healthy donors. In the PCR, 60 Vbeta and 13 Jbeta primers were used. The data were produced by immunoSEQ multiplex PCR, yet TCRdb's version contains in-frame clones alone and is incomplete. This sample has 200,000 to 250,000 clones, with roughly 80% found just once. Sequenced: PBMCs. The origin of the receptors is a woman between 40 and 50 years old in good health and CMV-seronegative.

The chain employs TRBV2 and TRBJ2-2; 10 bases are a match to TRBD2. Germline V gene data show CDR1 as SNHLY and CDR2 as FYNNEI. With 3 bases clipped from V and 5 bases from J, the junction kept 3 bases outside the gene matches. This CDR3 has 15 residues. CDR3 sequence reads: CASSDASGGTGELFF. CDR3 nucleotides: TGTGCCAGCAGTGACGCTAGCGGGGGAACCGGGGAGCTGTTTTTT.

The chain combines TRBV7-7 with TRBJ2-5; TRBD1 aligns across 8 bases. Germline V CDR1 and CDR2: SSHAT, FNYEAQ (reference sequence). V lost 5 bases to trimming and J lost 5 bases; unmatched junction nucleotides: 7. CDR3 length: 14 amino acids. CDR3 sequence reads: CASSLDRVRETQYF. The CDR3 coding sequence is TGTGCCAGCAGCCTGGACAGGGTTCGGGAGACCCAGTACTTC.

DNA of the CDR3: TGTGCCATCAGTGAAGGGCGGGCGGGTTCACCCCTCCACTTT. This codes for CAISEGRAGSPLHF. The rearrangement links TRBV10-3 to TRBJ1-6; no clear D gene. V lost 3 bases, J lost 9 bases, and 12 bases lay in between. CDR3 length: 14 amino acids. The V gene's germline CDR1 is ENHRY and CDR2 SYGVKD.

This clone was seen a single time. The V call is TRBV28, the J call TRBJ2-7; 8 bases match TRBD2. CDR1 and CDR2 (germline): MDHEN, SYDVKM. Germline trimming cut 6 bases from V and 0 bases from J; bases unmatched to any gene: 7. There are 15 residues in the CDR3. DNA for the CDR3: TGTGCCAGCAGCCTAAGCGGGGGCCTCTCCTACGAGCAGTACTTC. Amino acid sequence: CASSLSGGLSYEQYF.

The chain joins TRBV30 to TRBJ2-2, with D unclear. Germline V gene data show CDR1 as GTSNPN and CDR2 as SVGIG (reference sequence). Trimming pared 2 bases from V and 6 bases from J, leaving 10 bases between. The CDR3 has 13 residues. The CDR3: CAWSTVTAGELFF. CDR3 in DNA: TGTGCCTGGAGTACGGTTACCGCCGGGGAGCTGTTTTTT.

The chain links TRBV2 to TRBJ2-7; 7 positions agree with TRBD2. Looked up from germline, CDR1 is SNHLY and CDR2 is FYNNEI. The CDR3 is 14 amino acids. The V segment lost 4 bases and the J segment 2 bases; nucleotides outside the gene matches: 5. CDR3 amino acids: CASSGGLVTYEQYF. The CDR3 region has the DNA TGTGCCAGCAGTGGAGGACTAGTAACCTACGAGCAGTACTTC.

The rearrangement links TRBV6-6 to TRBJ2-5, with D tentatively TRBD2 (6 bases). V lost 6 bases and J 4 bases, leaving 15 bases between the germline ends. The CDR3 is 14 amino acids. The germline CDR1 and CDR2 sequences are MNHNY and SVGAGI (reference sequence). This CDR3 is CASSARRAPETQYF. CDR3 coding DNA: TGTGCCAGCAGCGCTCGGAGGGCCCCAGAGACCCAGTACTTC.

Worth noting for this clone: At one boundary the junction diverges from the germline segment, which might be a read error. V usage is TRBV6-6 and J usage is TRBJ2-3; 7 bases map to TRBD2. This CDR3 spans 12 amino acids. Germline V gene lookup returns CDR1 MNHNY and CDR2 SVGAGI (reference sequence). The CDR3 sequence: CASSSLAHPTLF. The CDR3 DNA is TGTGCCAGCAGTTCACTAGCGCACCCTACTTTATTT.

This chain uses TRBV30 with TRBJ2-1; 13 bases fit TRBD2. The trim removed 7 bases at V and 7 bases at J, leaving 4 bases unmatched. CDR3 size: 13 residues. Per germline, CDR1 GTSNPN and CDR2 SVGIG (reference sequence). CDR3 region: CAFGLAGVNEQFF. CDR3 sequence (DNA): TGTGCCTTCGGACTAGCGGGAGTGAATGAGCAGTTCTTC.

CDR3 protein: CASSSPRSGGDTQYF. CDR3 nucleotide sequence: TGTGCCAGCAGTTCCCCCCGCAGCGGAGGAGATACGCAGTATTTT. The gene calls are TRBV27 and TRBJ2-3; TRBD2 is a possible D gene (5 bases). Germline CDR1 reads MNHEY; CDR2 reads SMNVEV (reference sequence). The V end was cut by 4 bases, the J end by 5 bases, with 16 bases between. The CDR3 sequence is 15 residues long.

The chain carries TRBV7-8 and TRBJ1-5; no clear D. With 0 bases removed from V and 6 bases from J, the gap between germline ends came to 9 bases. This CDR3 spans 14 amino acids. Per the germline V gene, CDR1 is SGHVS and CDR2 is FQNEAQ. CDR3 protein: CASSLAAPGQPQHF. The CDR3 DNA follows: TGTGCCAGCAGCTTAGCCGCCCCCGGTCAGCCCCAGCATTTT.

This clone was detected once. The chain links TRBV7-2 to TRBJ2-7; 7 bases match TRBD2. The junction had 7 bases not matched to a gene; V was cut back by 5 bases and J by 0 bases. The CDR3 spans 15 residues. Looked up from germline, CDR1 is SGHTA and CDR2 is FQGNSA. CDR3 protein: CASSDSGAPSYEQYF. CDR3 nucleotide sequence: TGTGCCAGCAGCGACAGCGGGGCCCCCTCCTACGAGCAGTACTTC.

V usage is TRBV5-1 and J usage is TRBJ1-1; 8 nucleotides agree with TRBD1. The CDR3 covers 18 residues. Looked up from germline, CDR1 is SGHRS and CDR2 is YFSETQ. With V trimmed by 4 bases and J by 1 base, 15 bases remained unmatched. CDR3 sequence reads: CASSADQGARQENTEAFF. CDR3 DNA: TGCGCCAGCAGCGCAGACCAGGGGGCGCGTCAGGAGAACACTGAAGCTTTCTTT.

This clone occurred a few times. CDR3 nucleotide sequence: TGTGCCAGCAGCGGACAGGGGACTAGCGTCTCCCAGTTCTTC. This sequence encodes CASSGQGTSVSQFF. V is TRBV6-6 and J is TRBJ2-1, with a possible D match to TRBD2 (10 bases). The CDR3 is 14 amino acids. The ends were cut back, 6 bases at V and 13 bases at J, with 22 bases in the middle. Germline CDR1 MNHNY, CDR2 SVGAGI (reference sequence).

The chain recombines TRBV27 with TRBJ1-1; D uncertain. CDR3 length equals 14 residues. Germline-derived CDR1 and CDR2 are MNHEY and SMNVEV (reference sequence). The V end lost 6 bases, the J end lost 0 bases, and 11 bases lay between the germline ends. CDR3 coding DNA: TGTGCCAGCAGGCTGCAACTTTTGAACACTGAAGCTTTCTTT. Translation: CASRLQLLNTEAFF.

The chain has TRBV19 and TRBJ1-4; 11 bases line up with TRBD1. The CDR3 spans 17 residues. Trimming took 5 bases from V and 4 from J; bases not matched to a gene: 9. CDR1 and CDR2 from the germline V gene are LNHDA and SQIVND (reference sequence). The CDR3 region is CASSFGQGAHRNEKLFF. In DNA, the CDR3 is TGTGCCAGTAGTTTTGGACAGGGGGCCCATCGTAATGAAAAACTGTTTTTT.

The V and J genes are TRBV19 and TRBJ1-1, with a possible D match to TRBD1 (5 bases). From germline, CDR1 is LNHDA and CDR2 SQIVND (reference sequence). V lost 7 bases and J lost 3, with 18 bases in between. The CDR3 length is 15 residues. The CDR3 sequence: CASTGPGWGDTEAFF. The CDR3 DNA is TGTGCCAGTACGGGGCCAGGCTGGGGGGACACTGAAGCTTTCTTT.

Concerning this clone itself: Other DNA sequences of this sample code for an identical CDR3. This chain connects TRBV9 to TRBJ2-7, with 7 positions matching TRBD1. The CDR3 totals 15 residues. Germline-derived CDR1 and CDR2 are SGDLS and YYNGEE. After removal of 0 bases from V and 2 bases from J, the junction contained 5 bases not matched to a gene. CDR3 loop: CASSVGGQGAYEQYF. CDR3 nucleotides: TGTGCCAGCAGCGTAGGAGGCCAGGGGGCCTACGAGCAGTACTTC.